The following is a T cell receptor (beta chain) sequence with its context. Its antigen remains unidentified. What was amplified from RNA transcripts were TCR beta CDR3 regions. The HTBI primer set drove a first-round RT-PCR of the TCR CDR3. MiXCR, applied by TCRdb to the multiplex PCR reads, yields one record per CDR3 protein. Of 350,000 to 400,000 distinct CDR3 sequences in the sample, approximately 15% were seen once. This sample is part of a study of T cells in Graves' hyperthyroidism and ophthalmopathy. The study's findings and limits: The model predicted ophthalmopathy a median approximately 6 months before onset.

Diagnostic decisions used clinical symptoms, serum thyroxine and TRAb, thyroid ultrasound and orbital computed tomography. The length of the CDR3 is 15 residues. The germline V gene encodes CDR1 SEHNR and CDR2 FQNEAQ (reference sequence). Trimming cost V 5 bases and J 9 bases; bases outside gene matches: 8. This receptor was identified in an older woman with Graves' hyperthyroidism. The specimen was blood. This chain connects TRBV7-9 to TRBJ2-1; 12 nucleotides agree with TRBD2. CDR3 nucleotide sequence: TGTGCCAGCAGCATTCTAGCGGGAGGGAGCAGTGAGCAGTTCTTC. Its translation is CASSILAGGSSEQFF.